One and the same sample provided the 14 T cell receptor beta chains below, sequenced in a study of cytomegalovirus exposure and HLA in healthy donors. Primers for the PCR totalled 60 Vbeta and 13 Jbeta. The method was immunoSEQ multiplex PCR; TCRdb's version includes in-frame clones alone and lacks a portion of them. Of about 130,000 clones in the sample, 70% to 80% are singletons; the top ten hold around 2%. The sample consisted of PBMCs. The receptors here all came from a man aged 30 to 45 in good health and CMV-seronegative.

V gene TRBV19 combines with J gene TRBJ2-1, with TRBD2 as a possible D gene (6 bases). The V gene lost 4 bases and the J gene lost 7 bases, with 14 bases spanning the gap. The CDR3 has 14 residues. CDR1 and CDR2 from the germline V gene are LNHDA and SQIVND (reference sequence). CDR3 nucleotide sequence: TGTGCCAGTAGTAGGGACTCCTCGTTTAATGAGCAGTTCTTC. Its translation: CASSRDSSFNEQFF.

The table lists this clone with a few counts. This sequence joins TRBV12-5 and TRBJ1-3, with D unclear. The CDR3 extends over 13 amino acids. The germline gives CDR1 LGHNT, CDR2 FRNRAP. V dropped 6 bases and J dropped 3 bases, with 9 bases sitting between them. CDR3 region: CASGTGSGNTIYF. CDR3 nucleotides: TGTGCTAGTGGGACGGGGAGTGGAAACACCATATATTTT.

This sequence joins TRBV19 and TRBJ2-7; 9 positions match TRBD1. Germline trimming cut 10 bases from V and 2 bases from J; bases unmatched to any gene: 9. The CDR3 consists of 14 residues. Looked up from germline, CDR1 is LNHDA and CDR2 is SQIVND (reference sequence). CDR3 protein: CATSDRGQTYEQYF. CDR3 nucleotide sequence: TGTGCCACCTCGGACAGGGGCCAAACCTACGAGCAGTACTTC. Full variable domain (missing parts from reference TRBV19 and TRBJ2-7): DGGITQSPKYLFRKEGQNVTLSCEQNLNHDAMYWYRQDPGQGLRLIYYSQIVNDFQKGDIAEGYSVSREKKESFPLTVTSAQKNPTAFYLCATSDRGQTYEQYFGPGTRLTVT.

The CDR3 bases are TGTGCCAGCAGCTCCCAGGGTAATCAAGAGACCCAGTACTTC. Protein product: CASSSQGNQETQYF. The chain recombines TRBV7-2 with TRBJ2-5; tentatively, D is TRBD1 (5 bases). Germline V gene sequence: CDR1 SGHTA, CDR2 FQGNSA. Trimming shortened V by 4 bases and J by 2 bases, and 11 bases separated the two germline ends. The CDR3 sequence is 14 residues long.

The chain couples TRBV30 to TRBJ2-1, with 10 bases that match TRBD1. CDR3 length equals 15 residues. Germline V lookup: CDR1 GTSNPN, CDR2 SVGIG (reference sequence). Unmatched junction bases numbered 9, after V lost 1 base and J lost 9 bases. As DNA, the CDR3 is TGTGCCTGGAGTGCGAAGGGACAGGGGTCAGGTGAGCAGTTCTTC. It is translated as CAWSAKGQGSGEQFF.

V and J are TRBV4-1 and TRBJ2-5; 10 positions agree with TRBD2. Matching the DNA end better, TRBJ2-7 makes the J call doubtful. This CDR3 is built from 15 residues. CDR1 and CDR2 (germline): MGHRA, YSYEKL. CDR3 coding DNA: TGCGCCAGCAGCCAAGAGACTAGCGGGTATTACGAGCAGTACTTC. This codes for CASSQETSGYYEQYF.

CDR3 residues: CASSPSRDRGDRIPYEQYF. CDR3 DNA: TGCGCCAGCAGTCCCTCCCGGGACAGGGGCGACCGAATCCCCTACGAGCAGTACTTC. The rearrangement links TRBV5-1 to TRBJ2-7, with 10 bases aligning to TRBD1. V trimming: 5 bases; J trimming: 2 bases; junction bases outside the gene matches: 19. The CDR3 is 19 amino acids. Germline CDR1 reads SGHRS; CDR2 reads YFSETQ. The full variable domain, completed using reference TRBV5-1 and TRBJ2-7, is KAGVTQTPRYLIKTRGQQVTLSCSPISGHRSVSWYQQTPGQGLQFLFEYFSETQRNKGNFPGRFSGRQFSNSRSEMNVSTLELGDSALYLCASSPSRDRGDRIPYEQYFGPGTRLTVT.

V gene TRBV25-1 combines with J gene TRBJ1-1; D is unclear. This CDR3 region has 15 residues. Germline loops: CDR1 MGHDK, CDR2 SYGVNS. Trimming took 4 bases from V and 3 from J, leaving 15 bases between them. The CDR3 spells CASSVLGVKHTEAFF. The CDR3 coding sequence is TGTGCCAGCAGTGTTCTCGGGGTGAAGCACACTGAAGCTTTCTTT.

This clone was seen once. The chain links TRBV29-1 to TRBJ1-1; D gene ambiguous. Per the germline V gene, CDR1 is SQVTM and CDR2 is ANQGSEA. The ends were cut back, 8 bases at V and 1 base at J, with 11 bases in the middle. CDR3 length equals 12 residues. The CDR3 region is CSPPRGNTEAFF. CDR3 DNA: TGCAGCCCCCCAAGAGGGAACACTGAAGCTTTCTTT.

This clone is a singleton in its sample. This chain joins TRBV30 and TRBJ1-1, with a possible D match to TRBD1 (5 bases). Germline V lookup: CDR1 GTSNPN, CDR2 SVGIG (reference sequence). There are 12 residues in the CDR3. V dropped 4 bases and J dropped 1 base, with 7 bases sitting between them. DNA of the CDR3: TGTGCCTGGACAGGGCCGAACACTGAAGCTTTCTTT. Residues: CAWTGPNTEAFF.

CDR3 DNA: TGTGCCTGGGAAGGGGGACAGGGCTATGGCTACACCTTC. Translated, it gives CAWEGGQGYGYTF. This sequence joins TRBV30 and TRBJ1-2; 9 nucleotides align to TRBD1. The CDR3 consists of 13 residues. In germline, CDR1 is GTSNPN, CDR2 SVGIG (reference sequence). The junction had 5 bases not matched to a gene; V was cut back by 5 bases and J by 4 bases. The whole variable domain, remainder taken from reference TRBV30 and TRBJ1-2, is SQTIHQWPATLVQPVGSPLSLECTVEGTSNPNLYWYRQAAGRGLQLLFYSVGIGQISSEVPQNLSASRPQDRQFILSSKKLLLSDSGFYLCAWEGGQGYGYTFGSGTRLTVV.

The chain recombines TRBV7-9 with TRBJ2-2; 13 bases agree with TRBD2. The germline CDR1 and CDR2 sequences are SEHNR and FQNEAQ (reference sequence). CDR3 length: 18 amino acids. The trim removed 5 bases at V and 7 bases at J, leaving 13 bases unmatched. The CDR3 DNA sequence: TGTGCCAGCAGCCAGACTAGCGGGAGGCGGCGATTTAGCGGGGAGCTGTTTTTT. It specifies CASSQTSGRRRFSGELFF.

This clone showed up just once. Sequence at one end of the junction differs from germline and may be a read error. This chain uses TRBV19 with TRBJ2-1, with 9 bases that match TRBD2. This CDR3 comprises 15 residues. The germline V gene has CDR1 LNHDA and CDR2 SQIVND (reference sequence). The CDR3 DNA reads as TGTGCCAGTAGTGTCTCTAGCGGGGTATACAGTGAGCAGTTCTTC. Amino acid sequence: CASSVSSGVYSEQFF.

V and J are TRBV9 and TRBJ1-2, with D perhaps matching TRBD1 (6 bases). From germline, CDR1 is SGDLS and CDR2 YYNGEE. The V gene lost 4 bases and the J gene lost 8 bases, with 27 bases spanning the gap. This CDR3 region has 17 residues. CDR3 coding DNA: TGTGCCAGCAGCCCCCGGGGGGGCCGGGACCCATGGTTGGGCTACACCTTC. It yields the protein CASSPRGGRDPWLGYTF.